This TCR beta chain is from a study of CD8 T cells in Susac syndrome. Study-level points and caveats: It was acknowledged in the study that its TCR sequencing and HLA analysis involved a relatively small number of individuals.

Germline V lookup: CDR1 DFQATT, CDR2 SNEGSKA (reference sequence). CDR3 length: 14 amino acids. After removal of 2 bases from V and 8 bases from J, the junction contained 9 bases not matched to a gene. In blood CD8+ and CD4+ T cells, TCR beta underwent sequencing. TEMRA cells were FACS-enriched, and CD8+ and CD4+ T cells were isolated negatively. In regard to this clonotype: Its antigen is currently unknown.

RNA was extracted with the RNeasy kit, and a quantity of roughly 0.45 to 1 ug was reverse transcribed using random hexamers. TCR beta CDR3 was amplified by immunoSEQ multiplex PCR. This amplification extended across 54 Vbeta and 13 Jbeta segments. Via MiXCR, TCRdb re-called the immunoSEQ multiplex PCR reads, giving one row per CDR3 protein. The table lists roughly 180,000 distinct CDR3 sequences, under 95% of them singletons. The V and J genes are TRBV20-1 and TRBJ2-7; 10 bases are a match to TRBD2. The sample taken for sequencing was CD4+ T cells from PBMCs. The origin of this receptor is a human donor with multiple sclerosis. CDR3 sequence (DNA): TGCAGTGCTAGATCGACTAGCGGGTGGGCGCAGCAGTACTTC. It encodes CSARSTSGWAQQYF.